These 24 T cell receptor beta chains were all obtained from the same sample, sequenced in a study of prognosis after radiotherapy for stage I lung cancer. Genomic DNA was subjected to two-round multiplex PCR for amplification of TCR beta CDR3. Round one of PCR was performed, and it used primers specific to each TRBV and TRBJ gene. TCRdb recomputed calls from the multiplex PCR reads with MiXCR, one row per CDR3 protein. The sample has approximately 17,000 distinct CDR3 sequences; around two fifths are singletons. Specimen: PBMCs, collected before or after stereotactic body radiation therapy (not recorded which). These receptors were obtained from a donor of 50 years or more with non-small cell lung cancer.

A word on this clonotype: A read error is possible here, since a much larger clone lies one base away. In DNA form, the CDR3 reads TGTGCCAGCTCACTCAGGACTAACGGACGGCAAGAGACCCAGTACTTC. Protein product: CASSLRTNGRQETQYF. The V call is TRBV18, the J call TRBJ2-5, with TRBD2 as a possible D gene (6 bases). Trimming cost V 4 bases and J 2 bases, with 17 bases left between them. The CDR3 sequence is 16 residues long. CDR1 is KGHSH, CDR2 LQKENI, per germline.

The chain employs TRBV12-3 or TRBV12-4 and TRBJ2-3; no clear D. CDR3 length: 15 residues. V dropped 6 bases and J dropped 3 bases, with 16 bases sitting between them. CDR3 nucleotides: TGTGCCAGCAGGCCAGACCGGTCTAAAACAGATACGCAGTATTTT. Translated, it gives CASRPDRSKTDTQYF.

This clonotype was picked up a small number of times. This rearrangement joins TRBV12-3 or TRBV12-4 to TRBJ1-4; 8 nucleotides line up with TRBD1. The CDR3 covers 14 residues. V dropped 5 bases and J dropped 8; count of bases not matched to a gene: 7. This CDR3 reads CASSRTGRDEKLFF. CDR3 bases: TGTGCCAGCAGTAGGACAGGGAGAGACGAAAAACTGTTTTTT.

This clonotype was counted many times. V usage is TRBV7-3 and J usage is TRBJ1-2; the D is unclear. The CDR3 sequence is 13 residues long. V dropped 4 bases and J dropped 5 bases, with 11 bases sitting between them. Germline V gene lookup returns CDR1 SGHTA and CDR2 FQGTGA. The CDR3, as DNA: TGTGCCAGCAGCTCACTGGGAGGATATGGCTACACCTTC. It yields the protein CASSSLGGYGYTF.

This clonotype was picked up many times. V gene TRBV4-1 combines with J gene TRBJ2-1; TRBD1 agrees at 7 bases. Germline V gene data show CDR1 as MGHRA and CDR2 as YSYEKL. This CDR3 region has 16 residues. V lost 0 bases, J lost 5 bases, and 7 bases stayed unmatched. CDR3 loop: CASSQDLWDRNNEQFF. In DNA form, the CDR3 reads TGCGCCAGCAGCCAAGATTTATGGGACAGAAACAATGAGCAGTTCTTC.

The chain is built from TRBV12-5 and TRBJ1-2; the match to TRBD1 covers 7 bases. This CDR3 is built from 14 residues. The germline CDR1 and CDR2 sequences are LGHNT and FRNRAP. The trim removed 2 bases at V and 4 bases at J, leaving 4 bases unmatched. CDR3 protein: CASGLYRGAYGYTF. For the CDR3, the DNA is TGTGCTAGTGGTTTGTACAGGGGAGCCTATGGCTACACCTTC.

Concerning this clonotype itself: This may be a read error: a much more frequent sequence differs by one nucleotide. The rearrangement links TRBV6-1 to TRBJ2-5; TRBD2 agrees at 12 bases. This CDR3 has 14 residues. The germline gives CDR1 MNHNS, CDR2 SASEGT. V shed 7 bases, J shed 7 bases, and the junction held 7 bases outside the gene matches. CDR3 DNA: TGTGCCAGCACCCTAGCGGGGGGGCGAGGGACCCAGTACTTC. Translation: CASTLAGGRGTQYF.

A note on this clonotype: Given a far larger clone just one base away, this is likely a sequencing read error. As the CDR3 is not closed by the conserved phenylalanine or tryptophan, this likely results from a read error. The chain is built from TRBV6-6 and TRBJ2-5; perhaps TRBD1 as D (5 bases). CDR1 MNHNY and CDR2 SVGAGI come from the germline V gene (reference sequence). This CDR3 is built from 15 residues. V dropped 1 base and J dropped 2 bases, with 11 bases sitting between them. The CDR3 DNA is TGTGCCAGCAGTTACTTGGCAGGGCGGCAAGAGACCCAGTACTCC. Translating gives CASSYLAGRQETQYS.

The V gene is TRBV6-1, the J gene TRBJ1-3, with D unclear. Trimming left V 3 bases short and J 2 bases short, with 8 bases between. CDR3 size: 14 residues. Germline CDR1 is MNHNS and CDR2 is SASEGT. Here the CDR3 reads CASSEQGTGNTIYF. CDR3 bases: TGTGCCAGCAGTGAGCAAGGGACTGGAAACACCATATATTTT.

On this clonotype itself: The junction does not match germline at one end; this may be a read error. This sequence joins TRBV6-1 and TRBJ1-2; no firm D call. Germline V gene data show CDR1 as MNHNS and CDR2 as SASEGT. The CDR3 is 13 amino acids. This chain's CDR3 is CASSERGPSGYTF. The CDR3 bases are TGCGCCAGCAGTGAGCGGGGTCCGAGCGGGTACACCTTC.

The chain couples TRBV3-2 to TRBJ2-7; the D call in the table, TRBD1, was not verified against the DNA. TRBV3-2 has pseudogene status. The CDR3 is made up of 15 amino acids. CDR3 bases: TGTGCCAGCAGCCACTCCGGGGTAAAGACCTACGAGCAGTACTTC. It codes for CASSHSGVKTYEQYF.

At least ten counts were recorded for this clonotype. The rearrangement links TRBV24-1 to TRBJ2-1; 10 bases map to TRBD2. The V and J ends lost 4 bases and 7 bases, in that order; junction bases with no gene match: 9. Germline CDR1 is KGHDR and CDR2 is SFDVKD. The CDR3 runs to 16 residues. CDR3 bases: TGTGCCACCAGTGACACCGGACTAGCGGCCTTTAATGAGCAGTTCTTC. It is translated as CATSDTGLAAFNEQFF.

This clonotype was observed a handful of times. The V and J genes are TRBV4-1 and TRBJ1-1, with D possibly being TRBD1 (5 bases). In germline, CDR1 is MGHRA, CDR2 YSYEKL. V gave up 0 bases and J gave up 11 bases, with 22 bases separating them. The CDR3 totals 16 residues. CDR3 protein: CASSQDVRGRWGSAFF. CDR3 coding DNA: TGCGCCAGCAGCCAAGATGTACGGGGCAGGTGGGGTTCGGCTTTCTTT.

With regard to this clonotype: A clone one base away is much larger, so this may be a read error. The chain carries TRBV12-5 and TRBJ1-1; D unclear. CDR1 and CDR2 from the germline V gene are LGHNT and FRNRAP. This CDR3 is built from 12 residues. In nucleotides, the CDR3 is TGTGCTAGTGGTTTAGGGAACACTGAAGCTCTCTTT. Protein sequence: CASGLGNTEALF. The full variable domain, its missing parts supplied by reference TRBV12-5 and TRBJ1-1, is DARVTQTPRHKVTEMGQEVTMRCQPILGHNTVFWYRQTMMQGLELLAYFRNRAPLDDSGMPKDRFSAEMPDATLATLKIQPSEPRDSAVYFCASGLGNTEALFGQGTRLTVV.

This clonotype was recorded at least ten times. The genes are TRBV6-1 and TRBJ1-1, with a tentative D call TRBD1 (6 bases). Per germline, CDR1 MNHNS and CDR2 SASEGT. This CDR3 comprises 15 residues. Trimming stripped 6 bases from V and 2 bases from J, with 16 bases between. For the CDR3, the DNA is TGTGCCAGCAGCCGAGTACAGGGATCCAACACTGAAGCTTTCTTT. Translation gives CASSRVQGSNTEAFF.

This clonotype was detected many times. This CDR3 is CSVDDGSEQYF. The CDR3 bases are TGCAGCGTTGATGATGGGAGCGAGCAGTACTTC. The chain couples TRBV29-1 to TRBJ2-7, with a possible D match to TRBD2 (5 bases). Trimming took 3 bases from V and 6 from J, leaving 9 bases between them. This CDR3 region has 11 residues. Germline values: CDR1 SQVTM, CDR2 ANQGSEA.

This clonotype was found many times. The V and J genes are TRBV20-1 and TRBJ2-3; D not resolved. The CDR3 is made up of 14 amino acids. Trimming left V 0 bases short and J 6 bases short, with 13 bases between. Germline CDR1 is DFQATT and CDR2 is SNEGSKA (reference sequence). In DNA form, the CDR3 reads TGCAGTGCTAGAGATCTCATAGCCCGGGATACGCAGTATTTT. Translating gives CSARDLIARDTQYF.

Relative to its sample, this clonotype is medium-sized. This sequence joins TRBV6-1 and TRBJ2-3; 10 bases match TRBD2. After removal of 2 bases from V and 4 bases from J, the junction contained 9 bases not matched to a gene. Germline lookup yields CDR1 MNHNS and CDR2 SASEGT. CDR3 length: 17 amino acids. CDR3 loop: CASSEKLRTSGADTQYF. The CDR3 nucleotides are TGTGCCAGCAGTGAAAAGTTAAGGACTAGCGGAGCAGATACGCAGTATTTT.

This clonotype was picked up a small number of times. With only one base between it and a far larger clone, this is likely a read error. The conserved phenylalanine or tryptophan normally closing the CDR3 is absent here, so this likely arose from a read error. This sequence joins TRBV6-9 and TRBJ1-2, with 7 bases fitting TRBD1. The CDR3 is 13 amino acids. The ends lost 3 bases at V and 6 bases at J; junction bases unmatched: 4. Germline V gives CDR1 MNHGY, CDR2 SVAAGI. The DNA for the CDR3 is TGTGCCAGCAGTTACCCACAGGGGCATGGCTACACCTCC. This codes for CASSYPQGHGYTS.

The chain employs TRBV6-5 and TRBJ1-5; TRBD1 might be the D (6 bases). This CDR3 comprises 13 residues. Trimming removed 6 bases at V and 10 bases at J, with 16 bases between. Germline assignment: CDR1 MNHEY and CDR2 SVGAGI. The CDR3 here is CASRYRAGHPQHF. The DNA for the CDR3 is TGTGCCAGCAGGTACAGGGCTGGTCATCCCCAGCATTTT.

Note on this clonotype: It is likely a read error: a sequence one base away is far more abundant. The chain is built from TRBV11-2 and TRBJ2-2; 8 positions match TRBD2. Germline loops: CDR1 SGHAT, CDR2 FQNNGV. CDR3 length: 16 amino acids. V lost 7 bases, J lost 4 bases, and 11 bases stayed unmatched. The CDR3 loop reads CASTPSGGSPTGELFF. DNA for the CDR3: TGTGCCAGCACCCCCTCGGGGGGGAGTCCCACCGGGGAGCTGTTTTTT. The full variable domain, in which reference TRBV11-2 and TRBJ2-2 provide the parts outside the CDR3, is EAGVAQSPRYKIIEKRQSVAFWCNPISGHATLYWYQQILGQGPKLLIQFQNNGVVDDSQLPKDRFSAERLKGVDSTLKIQPAKLEDSAVYLCASTPSGGSPTGELFFGEGSRLTVL.

This chain joins TRBV28 and TRBJ2-7; no clear D. Trimming cost V 5 bases and J 4 bases, with 9 bases left between them. Germline lookup yields CDR1 MDHEN and CDR2 SYDVKM. This CDR3 has 12 amino acids. CDR3 region: CASSPGKYEQYF. The CDR3 DNA is TGTGCCAGCAGTCCCGGCAAGTACGAGCAGTACTTC.

Of note for this clonotype: Compared with germline, one end of the junction differs, possibly owing to a read error. The chain recombines TRBV7-2 with TRBJ2-7, with TRBD2 matching over 7 bases. The CDR3 extends over 14 amino acids. CDR1 and CDR2 (germline): SGHTA, FQGNSA. The DNA of the CDR3 is TGTGCCAGCAGCCCTCCTAGCGGATACTACGAGCACTACTTC. As protein: CASSPPSGYYEHYF.

This clonotype has just a few counts. The CDR3 region has the DNA TGTGCCAGCAGCTTAGGGGGGGGGAATTCACCCCTCCACTTT. It codes for CASSLGGGNSPLHF. The V call is TRBV11-2, the J call TRBJ1-6; D possibly corresponds to TRBD1 (5 bases). CDR3 length: 14 amino acids. Germline CDR1 is SGHAT and CDR2 is FQNNGV. V was trimmed by 1 base and J by 7 bases, leaving 8 bases between them.